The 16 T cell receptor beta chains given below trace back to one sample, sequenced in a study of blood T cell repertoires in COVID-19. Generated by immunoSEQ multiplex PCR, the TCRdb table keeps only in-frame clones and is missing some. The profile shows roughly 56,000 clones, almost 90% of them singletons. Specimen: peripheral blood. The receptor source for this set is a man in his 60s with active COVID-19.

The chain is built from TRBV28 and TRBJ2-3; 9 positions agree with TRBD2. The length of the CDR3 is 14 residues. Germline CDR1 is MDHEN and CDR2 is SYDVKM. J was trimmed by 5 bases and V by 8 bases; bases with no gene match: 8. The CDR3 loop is CASGLLAGLDTQYF. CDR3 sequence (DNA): TGTGCCAGCGGGTTACTAGCGGGCCTAGATACGCAGTATTTT.

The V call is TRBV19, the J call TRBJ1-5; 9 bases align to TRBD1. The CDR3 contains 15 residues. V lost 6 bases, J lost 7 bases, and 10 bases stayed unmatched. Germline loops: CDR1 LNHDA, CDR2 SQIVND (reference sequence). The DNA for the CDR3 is TGTGCCAGTAGCCCTCGGGGACAGGGCGGACAGCCCCAGCATTTT. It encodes CASSPRGQGGQPQHF.

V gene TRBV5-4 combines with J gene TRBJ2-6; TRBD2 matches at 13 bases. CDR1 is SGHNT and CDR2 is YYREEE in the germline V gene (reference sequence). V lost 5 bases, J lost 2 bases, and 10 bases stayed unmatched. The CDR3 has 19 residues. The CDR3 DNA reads TGTGCCAGCAGGGGTGGGACTAGCGGGACGGGTGCTGGGGCCAACGTCCTGACTTTC. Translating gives CASRGGTSGTGAGANVLTF.

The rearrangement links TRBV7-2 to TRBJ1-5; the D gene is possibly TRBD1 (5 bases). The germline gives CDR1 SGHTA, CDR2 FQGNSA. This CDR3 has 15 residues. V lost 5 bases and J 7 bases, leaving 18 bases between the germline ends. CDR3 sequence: CASSVDLGGWQPQHF. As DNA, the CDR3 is TGTGCCAGCAGCGTTGATTTGGGGGGTTGGCAGCCCCAGCATTTT.

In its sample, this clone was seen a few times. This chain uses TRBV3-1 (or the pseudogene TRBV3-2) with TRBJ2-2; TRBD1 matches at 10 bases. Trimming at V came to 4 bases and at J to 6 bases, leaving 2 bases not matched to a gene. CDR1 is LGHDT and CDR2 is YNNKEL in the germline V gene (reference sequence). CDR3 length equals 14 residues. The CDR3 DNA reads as TGTGCCAGCAGCCGGACAGGGGGGTCCGGGGAGCTGTTTTTT. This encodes CASSRTGGSGELFF.

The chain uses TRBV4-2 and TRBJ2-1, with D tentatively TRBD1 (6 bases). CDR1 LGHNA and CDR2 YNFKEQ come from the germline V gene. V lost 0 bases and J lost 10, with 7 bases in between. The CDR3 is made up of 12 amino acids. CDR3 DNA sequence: TGTGCCAGCAGCCAAGACCAGGGGGAGCAGTTCTTC. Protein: CASSQDQGEQFF.

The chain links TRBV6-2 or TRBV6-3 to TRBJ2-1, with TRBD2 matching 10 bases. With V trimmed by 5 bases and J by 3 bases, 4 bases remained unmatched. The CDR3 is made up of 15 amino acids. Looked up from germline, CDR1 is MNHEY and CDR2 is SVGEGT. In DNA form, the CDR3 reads TGTGCCAGCAGTGTAGCGGGAGGTTACTACAATGAGCAGTTCTTC. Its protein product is CASSVAGGYYNEQFF.

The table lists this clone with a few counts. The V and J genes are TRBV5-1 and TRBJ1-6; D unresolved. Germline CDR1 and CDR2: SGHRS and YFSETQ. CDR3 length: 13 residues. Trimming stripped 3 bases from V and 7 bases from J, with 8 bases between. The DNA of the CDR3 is TGCGCCAGCAGCTATTCTGAGAATTCACCCCTCCACTTT. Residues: CASSYSENSPLHF.

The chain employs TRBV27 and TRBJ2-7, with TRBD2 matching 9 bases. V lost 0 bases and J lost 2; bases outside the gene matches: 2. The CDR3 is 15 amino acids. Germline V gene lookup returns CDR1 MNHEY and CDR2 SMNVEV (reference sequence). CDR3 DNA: TGTGCCAGCAGTTTATCGCCTAGCGGGACCTACGAGCAGTACTTC. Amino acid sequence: CASSLSPSGTYEQYF.

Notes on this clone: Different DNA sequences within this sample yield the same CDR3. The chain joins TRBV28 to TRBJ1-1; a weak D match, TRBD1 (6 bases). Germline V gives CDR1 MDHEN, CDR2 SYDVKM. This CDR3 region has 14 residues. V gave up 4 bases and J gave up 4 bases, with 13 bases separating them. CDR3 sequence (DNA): TGTGCCAGCAGTTCGACAGGCGGTTCCACTGAAGCTTTCTTT. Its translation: CASSSTGGSTEAFF. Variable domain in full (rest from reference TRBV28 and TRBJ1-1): DVKVTQSSRYLVKRTGEKVFLECVQDMDHENMFWYRQDPGLGLRLIYFSYDVKMKEKGDIPEGYSVSREKKERFSLILESASTNQTSMYLCASSSTGGSTEAFFGQGTRLTVV.

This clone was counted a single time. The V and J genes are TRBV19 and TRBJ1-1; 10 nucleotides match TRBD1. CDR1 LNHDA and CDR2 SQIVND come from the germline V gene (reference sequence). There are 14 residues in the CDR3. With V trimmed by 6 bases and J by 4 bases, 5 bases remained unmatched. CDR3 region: CASSRQGAGTEAFF. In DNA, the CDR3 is TGTGCCAGTAGCCGACAGGGGGCGGGCACTGAAGCTTTCTTT.

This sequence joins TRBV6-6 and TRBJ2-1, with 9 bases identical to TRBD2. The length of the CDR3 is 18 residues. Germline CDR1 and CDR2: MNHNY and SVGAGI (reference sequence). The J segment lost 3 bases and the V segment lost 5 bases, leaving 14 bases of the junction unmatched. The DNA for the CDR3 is TGTGCCAGCAGTCGGGGGGGGGTGGCGGGAGGGAGCTACAATGAGCAGTTCTTC. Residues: CASSRGGVAGGSYNEQFF.

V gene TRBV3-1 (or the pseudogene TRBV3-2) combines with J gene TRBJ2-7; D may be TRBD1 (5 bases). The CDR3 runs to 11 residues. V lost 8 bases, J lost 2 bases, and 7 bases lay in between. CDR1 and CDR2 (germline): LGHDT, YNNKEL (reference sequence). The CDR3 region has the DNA TGTGCCAGCCAACAGGCCTACGAGCAGTACTTC. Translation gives CASQQAYEQYF.

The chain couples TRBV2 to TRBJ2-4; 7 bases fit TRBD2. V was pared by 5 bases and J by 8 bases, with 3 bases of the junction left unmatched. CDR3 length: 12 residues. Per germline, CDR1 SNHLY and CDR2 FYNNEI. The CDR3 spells CASSPGRDIQYF. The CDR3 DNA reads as TGTGCCAGCAGTCCAGGGAGGGACATTCAGTACTTC.

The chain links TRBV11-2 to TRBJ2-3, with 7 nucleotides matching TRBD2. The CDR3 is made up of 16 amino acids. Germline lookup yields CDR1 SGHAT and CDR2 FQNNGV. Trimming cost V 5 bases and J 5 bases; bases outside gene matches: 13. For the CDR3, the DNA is TGTGCCAGCAGCCCCCTCGGGGCGGGAGTTGGAGATACGCAGTATTTT. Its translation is CASSPLGAGVGDTQYF.

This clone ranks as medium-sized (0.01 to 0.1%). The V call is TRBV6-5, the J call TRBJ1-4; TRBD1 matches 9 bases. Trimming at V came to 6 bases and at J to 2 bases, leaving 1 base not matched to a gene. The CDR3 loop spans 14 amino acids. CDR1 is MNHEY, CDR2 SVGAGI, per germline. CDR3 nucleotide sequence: TGTGCCAGCAGACAGGGGGCTACTAATGAAAAACTGTTTTTT. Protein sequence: CASRQGATNEKLFF.